This entry is about one TCR beta chain. Antigen: not known. The junction had 3 bases not matched to a gene; V was cut back by 6 bases and J by 8 bases. This CDR3 is built from 13 residues. Germline loops: CDR1 MDHEN, CDR2 SYDVKM. PCR involved 60 Vbeta and 13 Jbeta primers. Sequencing was performed with immunoSEQ multiplex PCR; in TCRdb, only in-frame clones are kept and a portion is missing. In total, the table holds more than 130,000 clones. This entry belongs to a study of cytomegalovirus exposure and HLA in healthy donors. Background on the study: HLA-typed donors contributed 65 million to 95 million unique TCRs, which were held in an early data release.

Study observations and caveats: Some V segments, including TRBV6-2 and TRBV6-3, were excluded as indistinguishable. HLA alleles showed associations with 16,951 TCR beta sequences in a later analysis, at a 0.05 false discovery rate.

This receptor was taken from a man aged 35 to 55 in good health and CMV-seronegative. Sequencing used PBMCs. V is TRBV28 and J is TRBJ1-4; 10 bases fit TRBD1. CDR3 residues: CASRTGGREKLFF. The CDR3 DNA reads as TGTGCCAGCAGGACAGGGGGCCGGGAAAAACTGTTTTTT.